This TCR beta chain was sequenced during a study of cytomegalovirus exposure and HLA in healthy donors. 13 Jbeta primers and 60 Vbeta primers were used for the PCR. Only in-frame clones appear in the TCRdb table, and some are missing; sequencing was by immunoSEQ multiplex PCR. The sample includes around 150,000 clones, around 63% seen only once; the top ten take around 1.6%. In germline, CDR1 is SGDLS, CDR2 YYNGEE. The CDR3 has 13 amino acids. With 6 bases clipped from V and 5 bases from J, the junction kept 4 bases outside the gene matches. General study results and limits: The listing of approximately 160 TCR beta chains classed them as cytomegalovirus-associated. Immune exposure information available was restricted to CMV serostatus. V- and J-gene trimming of TCR beta was linked (in a later analysis) to a missense DCLRE1C variant.

A word on this clone: What it recognizes is unknown.

The chain employs TRBV9 and TRBJ2-5, with 10 bases aligning to TRBD2. The sequence was obtained from a human donor in good health. The source material was PBMCs. Here the CDR3 DNA reads TGTGCCAGCAAGCGGGAGGGCCAGGAGACCCAGTACTTC. Translated, it gives CASKREGQETQYF.